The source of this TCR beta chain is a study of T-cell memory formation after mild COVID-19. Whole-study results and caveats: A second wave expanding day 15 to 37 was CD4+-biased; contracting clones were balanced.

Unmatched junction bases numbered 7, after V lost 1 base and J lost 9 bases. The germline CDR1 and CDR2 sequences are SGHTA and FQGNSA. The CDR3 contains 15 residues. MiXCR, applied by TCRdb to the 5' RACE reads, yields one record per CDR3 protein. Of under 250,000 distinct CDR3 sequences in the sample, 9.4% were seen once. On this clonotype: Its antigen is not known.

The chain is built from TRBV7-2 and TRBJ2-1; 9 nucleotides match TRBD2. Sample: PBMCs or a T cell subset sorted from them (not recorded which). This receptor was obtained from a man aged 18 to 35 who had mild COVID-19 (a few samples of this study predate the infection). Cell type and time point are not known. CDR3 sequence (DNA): TGTGCCAGCAGCTTAGGACCTGGACTAGCGCGTGAGCAGTTCTTC. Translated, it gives CASSLGPGLAREQFF.